Described below is a single TCR beta chain sequence and its context. CDR1 and CDR2 from the germline V gene are MNHEY and SMNVEV (reference sequence). V trimming: 7 bases; J trimming: 6 bases; junction bases outside the gene matches: 6. The CDR3 extends over 15 amino acids. The data originate from a study of blood T cell repertoires in COVID-19. This table comes from immunoSEQ multiplex PCR, and its TCRdb copy is limited to in-frame clones, with some not included. The repertoire holds about 350,000 clones, with roughly 87% as singletons. The V gene is TRBV27, the J gene TRBJ2-1, with 13 bases that match TRBD2. The TCR comes from a woman in her twenties or thirties who had recovered from COVID-19. The specimen sequenced was PBMCs or T cells enriched from blood (not recorded which). The CDR3 loop reads CASKILAGGPNEQFF. The CDR3 DNA is TGTGCCAGCAAGATACTAGCGGGGGGGCCCAATGAGCAGTTCTTC.